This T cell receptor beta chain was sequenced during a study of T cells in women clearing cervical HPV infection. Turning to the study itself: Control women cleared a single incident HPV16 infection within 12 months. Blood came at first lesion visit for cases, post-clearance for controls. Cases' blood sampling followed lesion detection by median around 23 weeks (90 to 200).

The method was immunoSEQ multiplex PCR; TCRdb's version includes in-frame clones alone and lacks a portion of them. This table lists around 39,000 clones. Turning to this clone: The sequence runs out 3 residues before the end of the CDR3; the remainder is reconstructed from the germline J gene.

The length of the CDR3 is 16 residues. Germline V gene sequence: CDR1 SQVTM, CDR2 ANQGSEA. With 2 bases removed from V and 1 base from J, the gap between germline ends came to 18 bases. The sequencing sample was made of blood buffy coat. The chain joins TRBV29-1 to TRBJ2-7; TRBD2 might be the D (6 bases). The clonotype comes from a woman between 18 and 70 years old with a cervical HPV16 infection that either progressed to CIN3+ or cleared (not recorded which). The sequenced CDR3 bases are TGCAGCGTTGAATTGGAGGATGAGCGGGTATCCTACGAG. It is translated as CSVELEDERVSYE. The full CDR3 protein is CSVELEDERVSYEQYF.